The 19 T cell receptor beta chains given below trace back to one sample, sequenced in a study of vaccination and CD4 T cells after COVID-19. The Oncomine TCR Beta short-read assay was applied to DNA of cultured CD4+ T cells. TCRdb passed the PCR reads through MiXCR, listing each CDR3 protein once. Of more than 15,000 distinct CDR3 sequences listed, 43% are singletons. For these TCRs, the target antigens are not known. Indicated treatment: roughly 11-day PBMC culture with coronavirus spike peptide pools or control peptides (ViraFEST assay). The sample taken for sequencing was CD4+ T cells from blood, cultured in vitro. The receptors derive from a human donor who had recovered from COVID-19.

The chain's CDR3 is CASSFPGGRYEQYF. The CDR3, as DNA: TGTGCCAGCAGCTTCCCGGGCGGCCGATACGAGCAGTACTTC. J is TRBJ2-7 and V is TRBV5-4; D gene uncertain. The CDR3 covers 14 residues. The germline CDR1 and CDR2 sequences are SGHNT and YYREEE (reference sequence). The V and J ends lost 2 bases and 4 bases respectively, with 13 bases between them.

This clonotype was counted a few times. The chain uses TRBV7-2 and TRBJ2-5; 15 bases map to TRBD2. The CDR3 has 17 amino acids. CDR1 is SGHTA and CDR2 is FQGNSA in the germline V gene. V dropped 1 base and J dropped 1; count of bases not matched to a gene: 1. The CDR3 bases are TGTGCCAGCAGCTTAGGGGGACTAGCGGGGGGCCAAGAGACCCAGTACTTC. Translating it yields CASSLGGLAGGQETQYF.

This clonotype was detected only a few times. The chain carries TRBV11-3 and TRBJ1-6, with 8 positions matching TRBD1. Germline CDR1 is SGHNT and CDR2 is YENEEA. Trimming removed 6 bases from V and 10 bases from J; junction bases left unmatched: 11. The CDR3 runs 15 residues. The CDR3: CASSRTGSPGSPLHF. DNA of the CDR3: TGTGCCAGCAGTAGGACAGGGAGCCCGGGGTCACCCCTCCACTTT.

This clonotype turned up a few times. The CDR3 nucleotides are TGTGCCCGGATGGCGAGGGGGACCGGGGAGCTGTTTTTT. As protein: CARMARGTGELFF. This chain links TRBV30 with TRBJ2-2; D perhaps matches TRBD1 (6 bases). This CDR3 has 13 residues. V gave up 8 bases and J gave up 5 bases, with 15 bases separating them. CDR1 and CDR2 (germline): GTSNPN, SVGIG (reference sequence).

The chain's CDR3 is CASISGGLGSPLHF. In DNA, the CDR3 is TGTGCCAGCATTAGTGGGGGGCTCGGTTCACCCCTCCACTTT. The rearrangement uses TRBV2 and TRBJ1-6, with D perhaps TRBD1 (6 bases). CDR1 and CDR2 (germline): SNHLY, FYNNEI. V was pared by 7 bases and J by 9 bases, with 16 bases between. The CDR3 has 14 amino acids.

This chain uses TRBV28 with TRBJ1-2; D uncertain. This CDR3 spans 11 amino acids. V shed 4 bases and J shed 4 bases, with 4 bases lying between them. The germline V gene encodes CDR1 MDHEN and CDR2 SYDVKM. CDR3 DNA sequence: TGTGCCAGCAGTTACGTCTATGGCTACACCTTC. This gives the protein CASSYVYGYTF.

The chain links TRBV28 to TRBJ1-1, with 7 bases aligning to TRBD1. Germline trimming cut 10 bases from V and 5 bases from J; bases unmatched to any gene: 13. Germline CDR1 reads MDHEN; CDR2 reads SYDVKM. The CDR3 contains 14 residues. The CDR3 sequence: CATRREGAVTEAFF. The CDR3 region has the DNA TGTGCCACCCGCCGGGAGGGGGCTGTTACTGAAGCTTTCTTT. Full variable domain (outside the CDR3, taken from reference TRBV28 and TRBJ1-1): DVKVTQSSRYLVKRTGEKVFLECVQDMDHENMFWYRQDPGLGLRLIYFSYDVKMKEKGDIPEGYSVSREKKERFSLILESASTNQTSMYLCATRREGAVTEAFFGQGTRLTVV.

Details on this clonotype: The junction shows a germline mismatch at one end, possibly a read error. The CDR3 DNA is TGTGCTAGCAGGCATACAGGGGAGTACGAGCAGTACTTC. Its translation: CASRHTGEYEQYF. The V gene is TRBV25-1, the J gene TRBJ2-7, with TRBD1 identical over 7 bases. Germline V gives CDR1 MGHDK, CDR2 SYGVNS. This CDR3 is 13 amino acids long.

The chain combines TRBV2 with TRBJ1-1, with a possible D match to TRBD1 (6 bases). Trimming pared 7 bases from V and 4 bases from J, leaving 16 bases between. This CDR3 has 14 residues. Germline lookup yields CDR1 SNHLY and CDR2 FYNNEI. The CDR3 loop is CASNPGVYPTEAFF. For the CDR3, the DNA is TGTGCCAGCAACCCAGGGGTCTATCCCACTGAAGCTTTCTTT.

The chain couples TRBV29-1 to TRBJ2-5; 7 nucleotides align to TRBD2. The CDR3 totals 13 residues. Germline values: CDR1 SQVTM, CDR2 ANQGSEA. Trimming removed 4 bases from V and 3 bases from J; junction bases left unmatched: 5. CDR3 nucleotide sequence: TGCAGCGTTGCCTCTAGCGGAAAAGAGACCCAGTACTTC. It yields the protein CSVASSGKETQYF.

V and J are TRBV9 and TRBJ1-1, with unresolved D. CDR3 length: 15 residues. Germline V lookup: CDR1 SGDLS, CDR2 YYNGEE. The ends were cut back, 6 bases at V and 0 bases at J, with 15 bases in the middle. CDR3 nucleotides: TGTGCCAGCAACTCGGGATGGAACATGAACACTGAAGCTTTCTTT. This codes for CASNSGWNMNTEAFF.

The rearrangement links TRBV6-5 to TRBJ1-2; D is unclear. V was clipped by 4 bases and J by 2 bases, with 14 bases between them. The CDR3 spans 15 residues. Germline V gene lookup returns CDR1 MNHEY and CDR2 SVGAGI. The chain's CDR3 is CASSFRQILNYGYTF. Here the CDR3 DNA reads TGTGCCAGCAGTTTTCGGCAGATCCTAAACTATGGCTACACCTTC.

The V call is TRBV20-1, the J call TRBJ1-2; D remains ambiguous. The CDR3 runs to 15 residues. Trimming shortened V by 6 bases and J by 0 bases, and 17 bases separated the two germline ends. CDR1 and CDR2 (germline): DFQATT, SNEGSKA (reference sequence). In DNA form, the CDR3 reads TGCAGTGCCACCCCGCCTGCCCTAGCTAACTATGGCTACACCTTC. It is translated as CSATPPALANYGYTF.

This chain links TRBV29-1 with TRBJ2-7; D gene uncertain. Germline V gene lookup returns CDR1 SQVTM and CDR2 ANQGSEA. V was shortened by 4 bases and J by 0 bases, with 4 bases between the two germline ends. The length of the CDR3 is 11 residues. CDR3 loop: CSVVSSYEQYF. CDR3 coding DNA: TGCAGCGTTGTTAGCTCCTACGAGCAGTACTTC.

This clonotype has only a few counts. V is TRBV7-2 and J is TRBJ2-3, with no clear D. Trimming shortened V by 5 bases and J by 3 bases, and 6 bases separated the two germline ends. The CDR3 is 12 amino acids. Germline assignment: CDR1 SGHTA and CDR2 FQGNSA. The DNA for the CDR3 is TGTGCCAGCAGCAGATATACAGATACGCAGTATTTT. This gives the protein CASSRYTDTQYF.

The V gene is TRBV25-1, the J gene TRBJ2-2; D is uncertain. Germline V gene lookup returns CDR1 MGHDK and CDR2 SYGVNS. Trimming took off 5 bases at V and 1 base at J, with 8 bases between the two ends. The CDR3 sequence is 14 residues long. The CDR3 reads CASSPIGNTGELFF. DNA of the CDR3: TGTGCCAGCAGTCCCATCGGGAACACCGGGGAGCTGTTTTTT.

V is TRBV5-3 and J is TRBJ2-1; D is perhaps TRBD2 (5 bases). TRBV5-3 is an ORF, and what it does is uncertain. The CDR3 is 17 amino acids. V was cut by 1 base and J by 2 bases, with 16 bases left in between. The CDR3 spells CARSLMRDQGPYNEQFF. The CDR3 nucleotides read TGTGCCAGAAGCTTGATGAGGGATCAAGGCCCCTACAATGAGCAGTTCTTC.

This clonotype was observed a few times. The V and J genes are TRBV11-2 and TRBJ2-7, with D uncertain. The V end lost 4 bases, the J end lost 4 bases, and 14 bases lay between the germline ends. Per germline, CDR1 SGHAT and CDR2 FQNNGV. The CDR3 has 14 amino acids. In DNA, the CDR3 is TGTGCCAGCAGCTCCCCCAGCGAGAAATACGAGCAGTACTTC. Its translation is CASSSPSEKYEQYF.

The sample holds a few counts of this clonotype. The rearrangement joins TRBV20-1 to TRBJ1-1; D is perhaps TRBD1 (5 bases). Germline assignment: CDR1 DFQATT and CDR2 SNEGSKA (reference sequence). The V and J ends lost 6 bases and 0 bases respectively, with 14 bases between them. This CDR3 comprises 14 residues. In nucleotides, the CDR3 is TGCAGTGCCTCAAGATCAGGGTTGAACACTGAAGCTTTCTTT. It yields the protein CSASRSGLNTEAFF.